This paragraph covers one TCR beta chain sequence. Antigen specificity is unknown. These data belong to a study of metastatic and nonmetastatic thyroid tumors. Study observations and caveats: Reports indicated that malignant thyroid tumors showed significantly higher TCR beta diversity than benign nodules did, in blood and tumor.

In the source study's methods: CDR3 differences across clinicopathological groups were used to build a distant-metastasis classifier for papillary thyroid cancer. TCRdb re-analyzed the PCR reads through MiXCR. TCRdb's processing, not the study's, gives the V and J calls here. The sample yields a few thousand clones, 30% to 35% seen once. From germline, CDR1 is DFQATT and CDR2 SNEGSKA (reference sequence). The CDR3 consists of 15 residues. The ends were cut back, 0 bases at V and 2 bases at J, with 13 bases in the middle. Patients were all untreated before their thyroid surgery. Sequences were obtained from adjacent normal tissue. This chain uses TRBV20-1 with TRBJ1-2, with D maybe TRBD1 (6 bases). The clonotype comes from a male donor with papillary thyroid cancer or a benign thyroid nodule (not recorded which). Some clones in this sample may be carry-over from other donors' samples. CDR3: CSARDVAGANYGYTF. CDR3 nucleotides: TGCAGTGCTAGAGATGTGGCAGGGGCGAACTATGGCTACACCTTC.